This entry lists 9 T cell receptor beta chains sequenced from one sample in a study of shared clonotypes between healthy human individuals. Libraries were prepared by immunoSEQ multiplex PCR; TCRdb keeps only in-frame clonotypes and omits some of them. The sample includes around 700,000 clones, roughly 70% of them seen just once. The specimen was memory CD4+ T cells sorted from blood. Specified subset: CD45RA-negative fraction. These receptors were collected from a woman aged 25 to 39 in good health.

This chain uses TRBV28 with TRBJ1-2; no clear D. V lost 2 bases and J 11 bases, leaving 12 bases between the germline ends. Germline V CDR1 and CDR2: MDHEN, SYDVKM. The CDR3 has 12 amino acids. The CDR3 nucleotides read TGTGCCAGCAGTTTAGGGGTAACTCGGTACACCTTC. Amino acid sequence: CASSLGVTRYTF.

The chain uses TRBV5-1 and TRBJ1-1, with D perhaps TRBD1 (5 bases). Germline CDR1 is SGHRS and CDR2 is YFSETQ. This CDR3 contains 13 residues. Trimming took off 4 bases at V and 8 bases at J, with 15 bases between the two ends. The CDR3 DNA reads as TGCGCCAGCAGCACCGGGACGGGAACAGAAGCTTTCTTT. Protein product: CASSTGTGTEAFF.

This rearrangement joins TRBV27 to TRBJ1-5, with D perhaps TRBD1 (5 bases). Germline V gene data show CDR1 as MNHEY and CDR2 as SMNVEV (reference sequence). V lost 0 bases, J lost 2 bases, and 11 bases lay in between. The CDR3 totals 16 residues. The CDR3 region has the DNA TGTGCCAGCAGTTTATCGCCAGGGAGGGGCAATCAGCCCCAGCATTTT. It is translated as CASSLSPGRGNQPQHF.

The chain joins TRBV5-1 to TRBJ2-7; D unresolved. The CDR3 runs to 16 residues. The germline V and J ends were trimmed by 4 bases and 0 bases, with 17 bases remaining between them. Germline values: CDR1 SGHRS, CDR2 YFSETQ. The CDR3, as DNA: TGCGCCAGCAGCCCAGTTAACTCGGCCGGCTCCTACGAGCAGTACTTC. This sequence encodes CASSPVNSAGSYEQYF.

V and J are TRBV5-1 and TRBJ1-4, with 7 bases identical to TRBD1. Per the germline V gene, CDR1 is SGHRS and CDR2 is YFSETQ. This CDR3 has 13 residues. J gave up 4 bases and V 10 bases, and 7 bases lay outside the gene matches. In DNA form, the CDR3 reads TGCGCCTCCAGGACAGGAAATAATGAAAAACTGTTTTTT. It codes for CASRTGNNEKLFF.

This clone occurred a few times. The chain has TRBV25-1 and TRBJ2-5; 9 positions match TRBD2. Germline loops: CDR1 MGHDK, CDR2 SYGVNS. The J segment lost 1 base and the V segment lost 5 bases, leaving 11 bases of the junction unmatched. The CDR3 totals 17 residues. The CDR3 nucleotides read TGTGCCAGCAGTCCGAGTGTAACTAGCGGGTCCCAAGAGACCCAGTACTTC. It codes for CASSPSVTSGSQETQYF.

A few counts support this clone. This chain uses TRBV7-2 with TRBJ2-7; 10 bases agree with TRBD2. V lost 5 bases and J lost 3; bases outside the gene matches: 7. This CDR3 spans 15 amino acids. CDR1 is SGHTA, CDR2 FQGNSA, per germline. CDR3 coding DNA: TGTGCCAGCAGCCAAGGGGCTAGCGGGAGCTACGAGCAGTACTTC. Translated, it gives CASSQGASGSYEQYF.

This sequence joins TRBV27 and TRBJ2-5, with 7 bases identical to TRBD2. Germline CDR1 MNHEY, CDR2 SMNVEV (reference sequence). CDR3 size: 11 residues. V lost 9 bases to trimming and J lost 11 bases; unmatched junction nucleotides: 9. The CDR3 reads CARTGLDEQYF. CDR3 nucleotide sequence: TGTGCCAGGACCGGACTAGATGAGCAGTACTTC.

In this sample, this clone turned up a few times. V usage is TRBV19 and J usage is TRBJ2-2; D could derive from TRBD1 or TRBD2 (5 bases each). This CDR3 has 15 residues. Germline V gene lookup returns CDR1 LNHDA and CDR2 SQIVND (reference sequence). V was trimmed by 5 bases and J by 2 bases, leaving 12 bases between them. CDR3 coding DNA: TGTGCCAGTAGTGCTCGGGACGGCAACACCGGGGAGCTGTTTTTT. Translation: CASSARDGNTGELFF.